These T cell receptor beta chains were read from a single sample in a study of blood T cell repertoires in COVID-19. The repertoire was sequenced with immunoSEQ multiplex PCR; TCRdb's copy has only in-frame clones and lacks some. This table has 210,000 or so clones, about 83% appearing once. The source material was PBMCs or T cells enriched from blood (not recorded which). Receptors originate from a woman aged 45-65 years who had been exposed to COVID-19. CDR3s include the opening cysteine and the closing phenylalanine or tryptophan. Each record gives: V gene, clone size, D gene, J gene, CDR3 protein, CDR3 DNA. A D gene is named only where the DNA matches it firmly. Clone size is given for some rows only: seen once, a few or many times, or a class if the clone is expanded.

v_call: TRBV5-5
clone_size: -
d_call: -
j_call: TRBJ1-2
cdr3_aa: CASSSTGLEGYTF
cdr3_nt: TGTGCCAGCAGCTCCACAGGGTTGGAGGGCTACACCTTC

v_call: TRBV11-2
clone_size: -
d_call: TRBD1
j_call: TRBJ1-2
cdr3_aa: CASSLDRGVMSGYTF
cdr3_nt: TGTGCCAGCAGTTTAGACAGGGGCGTCATGAGTGGCTACACCTTC

v_call: TRBV5-1
clone_size: -
d_call: -
j_call: TRBJ2-5
cdr3_aa: CASSLTGKRQETQYF
cdr3_nt: TGCGCCAGCAGCTTGACCGGGAAGCGCCAAGAGACCCAGTACTTC

v_call: TRBV9
clone_size: -
d_call: TRBD2
j_call: TRBJ2-2
cdr3_aa: CASSPVAGGPGELFF
cdr3_nt: TGTGCCAGCAGCCCAGTAGCGGGGGGGCCCGGGGAGCTGTTTTTT

v_call: TRBV19
clone_size: few
d_call: -
j_call: TRBJ2-7
cdr3_aa: CASSRGVSSYEQYF
cdr3_nt: TGTGCCAGTAGTCGCGGGGTAAGCTCCTACGAGCAGTACTTC

v_call: TRBV6-2/TRBV6-3
clone_size: -
d_call: -
j_call: TRBJ1-1
cdr3_aa: CASSYIPDHTGTNTEAFF
cdr3_nt: TGTGCCAGCAGTTATATCCCCGATCACACAGGAACGAACACTGAAGCTTTCTTT

v_call: TRBV18
clone_size: -
d_call: TRBD1
j_call: TRBJ1-3
cdr3_aa: CASSPTTGWGGNTIYF
cdr3_nt: TGTGCCAGCTCACCGACGACAGGGTGGGGTGGAAACACCATATATTTT

v_call: TRBV6-5
clone_size: -
d_call: -
j_call: TRBJ1-1
cdr3_aa: CASFTGNYAEAFF
cdr3_nt: TGTGCCAGCTTTACAGGGAATTACGCTGAAGCTTTCTTT

v_call: TRBV6-5
clone_size: -
d_call: -
j_call: TRBJ1-6
cdr3_aa: CASSQVPGSPLHF
cdr3_nt: TGTGCCAGCAGTCAGGTCCCCGGATCACCCCTCCACTTT

v_call: TRBV21-1
clone_size: -
d_call: -
j_call: TRBJ1-5
cdr3_aa: CASSKGAEAPPVNQPQHF
cdr3_nt: TGTGCCAGCAGCAAAGGGGCGGAGGCGCCACCCGTCAATCAGCCCCAGCATTTT

v_call: TRBV29-1
clone_size: -
d_call: TRBD1
j_call: TRBJ2-2
cdr3_aa: CSVPRDSLTGELFF
cdr3_nt: TGCAGCGTTCCCCGGGACAGCCTCACCGGGGAGCTGTTTTTT

v_call: TRBV5-1
clone_size: -
d_call: -
j_call: TRBJ1-2
cdr3_aa: CASSLESGPGGYTF
cdr3_nt: TGCGCCAGCAGCTTGGAGAGCGGGCCCGGTGGCTACACCTTC

v_call: TRBV30
clone_size: -
d_call: TRBD2
j_call: TRBJ2-1
cdr3_aa: CAWDSGTPYNEQFF
cdr3_nt: TGTGCCTGGGACAGCGGGACCCCCTACAATGAGCAGTTCTTC

v_call: TRBV19
clone_size: -
d_call: -
j_call: TRBJ1-5
cdr3_aa: CASSITGNQPQHF
cdr3_nt: TGTGCCAGTAGTATAACAGGAAATCAGCCCCAGCATTTT

v_call: TRBV7-2
clone_size: -
d_call: -
j_call: TRBJ2-5
cdr3_aa: CASSLGAPGRRETQYF
cdr3_nt: TGTGCCAGCAGCTTAGGGGCCCCAGGCCGCAGGGAGACCCAGTACTTC

v_call: TRBV24-1
clone_size: -
d_call: -
j_call: TRBJ1-6
cdr3_aa: CATSDGVSYNSPLHF
cdr3_nt: TGTGCCACCAGTGACGGGGTCTCCTATAATTCACCCCTCCACTTT

v_call: TRBV12-3/TRBV12-4
clone_size: -
d_call: -
j_call: TRBJ1-1
cdr3_aa: CASSGTYGAFF
cdr3_nt: TGTGCCAGCAGTGGAACTTACGGGGCTTTCTTT

v_call: TRBV12-3/TRBV12-4
clone_size: -
d_call: -
j_call: TRBJ2-3
cdr3_aa: CASKRGGDTQYF
cdr3_nt: TGTGCCAGCAAAAGGGGCGGAGATACGCAGTATTTT

v_call: TRBV19
clone_size: -
d_call: -
j_call: TRBJ1-4
cdr3_aa: CASLEIPPEKLFF
cdr3_nt: TGTGCCAGCCTAGAAATTCCCCCCGAAAAACTGTTTTTT

v_call: TRBV10-3
clone_size: -
d_call: -
j_call: TRBJ1-1
cdr3_aa: CAIGGATEAFF
cdr3_nt: TGTGCCATCGGGGGCGCGACTGAAGCTTTCTTT

v_call: TRBV13
clone_size: -
d_call: TRBD2
j_call: TRBJ2-1
cdr3_aa: CASSLWGGVPVNEQFF
cdr3_nt: TGTGCCAGCAGCTTATGGGGGGGGGTACCCGTCAATGAGCAGTTCTTC

v_call: TRBV10-1
clone_size: -
d_call: -
j_call: TRBJ2-1
cdr3_aa: CASSAQRTLGPAGEQFF
cdr3_nt: TGCGCCAGCAGTGCCCAGAGAACTCTAGGCCCTGCGGGTGAGCAGTTCTTC

v_call: TRBV2
clone_size: -
d_call: TRBD2
j_call: TRBJ2-1
cdr3_aa: CASSASGGLYNEQFF
cdr3_nt: TGTGCCAGCAGTGCTAGCGGGGGTCTTTACAATGAGCAGTTCTTC

v_call: TRBV11-3
clone_size: once
d_call: -
j_call: TRBJ2-3
cdr3_aa: CASSTGNPDTQYF
cdr3_nt: TGTGCCAGCAGCACAGGTAACCCAGATACGCAGTATTTT

v_call: TRBV5-1
clone_size: -
d_call: -
j_call: TRBJ1-3
cdr3_aa: CASSLGGRTGNTIYF
cdr3_nt: TGCGCCAGCAGCTTGGGGGGGCGAACTGGAAACACCATATATTTT

v_call: TRBV4-1
clone_size: once
d_call: -
j_call: TRBJ1-1
cdr3_aa: CASSPEGGPGPEAFF
cdr3_nt: TGCGCCAGCAGCCCAGAGGGGGGGCCGGGCCCTGAAGCTTTCTTT

v_call: TRBV12-3/TRBV12-4
clone_size: -
d_call: -
j_call: TRBJ1-3
cdr3_aa: CASSLSGNTIYF
cdr3_nt: TGTGCCAGCAGCCTGAGCGGAAACACCATATATTTT

v_call: TRBV9
clone_size: once
d_call: TRBD2
j_call: TRBJ2-3
cdr3_aa: CASSSGTSGTSTDTQYF
cdr3_nt: TGTGCCAGCAGCTCAGGGACTAGCGGAACTAGCACAGATACGCAGTATTTT

v_call: TRBV10-3
clone_size: -
d_call: -
j_call: TRBJ2-7
cdr3_aa: CAISGTQFSYEQYF
cdr3_nt: TGTGCCATCAGTGGAACACAGTTCTCCTACGAGCAGTACTTC

v_call: TRBV5-4
clone_size: -
d_call: TRBD1
j_call: TRBJ1-1
cdr3_aa: CASSPVNRGTEAFF
cdr3_nt: TGTGCCAGCAGCCCGGTAAACAGGGGAACTGAAGCTTTCTTT

v_call: TRBV11-3
clone_size: -
d_call: -
j_call: TRBJ2-1
cdr3_aa: CASGGPGNEQFF
cdr3_nt: TGTGCCAGCGGGGGCCCCGGGAATGAGCAGTTCTTC

v_call: TRBV5-4
clone_size: -
d_call: -
j_call: TRBJ1-2
cdr3_aa: CASSLDSQGGGGYTF
cdr3_nt: TGTGCCAGCAGCTTGGACAGCCAGGGTGGTGGTGGCTACACCTTC

v_call: TRBV5-1
clone_size: -
d_call: TRBD1
j_call: TRBJ1-4
cdr3_aa: CASSPGQGGEKLFF
cdr3_nt: TGCGCCAGCAGCCCGGGACAGGGGGGCGAAAAACTGTTTTTT

v_call: TRBV11-2
clone_size: -
d_call: -
j_call: TRBJ1-5
cdr3_aa: CASSLGTGLWQPQHF
cdr3_nt: TGTGCCAGCAGCTTAGGTACAGGGCTGTGGCAGCCCCAGCATTTT

v_call: TRBV2
clone_size: -
d_call: -
j_call: TRBJ2-7
cdr3_aa: CASSPKFNEQYF
cdr3_nt: TGTGCCAGCAGCCCTAAATTTAACGAGCAGTACTTC

v_call: TRBV24-1
clone_size: -
d_call: -
j_call: TRBJ1-5
cdr3_aa: CATSDWTNQPQHF
cdr3_nt: TGTGCCACCAGTGACTGGACAAATCAGCCCCAGCATTTT

v_call: TRBV2
clone_size: -
d_call: -
j_call: TRBJ1-2
cdr3_aa: CASHAGVNYGYTF
cdr3_nt: TGTGCCAGCCATGCAGGGGTTAACTATGGCTACACCTTC

v_call: TRBV5-1
clone_size: -
d_call: TRBD1
j_call: TRBJ1-2
cdr3_aa: CASSAFTGGDGYTF
cdr3_nt: TGCGCCAGCAGCGCATTCACAGGGGGCGATGGCTACACCTTC

v_call: TRBV29-1
clone_size: -
d_call: TRBD1
j_call: TRBJ1-1
cdr3_aa: CSVQTGVNTEAFF
cdr3_nt: TGCAGCGTTCAAACAGGGGTTAACACTGAAGCTTTCTTT

v_call: TRBV7-2
clone_size: -
d_call: -
j_call: TRBJ1-1
cdr3_aa: CASSPPPTGYNTEAFF
cdr3_nt: TGTGCCAGCAGCCCGCCACCGACAGGTTACAACACTGAAGCTTTCTTT

v_call: TRBV5-1
clone_size: -
d_call: TRBD1
j_call: TRBJ2-7
cdr3_aa: CASSRTGTGDYEQYF
cdr3_nt: TGCGCCAGCAGCAGAACCGGGACAGGGGATTACGAGCAGTACTTC

v_call: TRBV10-1
clone_size: once
d_call: -
j_call: TRBJ1-1
cdr3_aa: CASRGYRRGTEAFF
cdr3_nt: TGCGCCAGCAGGGGGTATCGCCGGGGCACTGAAGCTTTCTTT

v_call: TRBV7-2
clone_size: -
d_call: -
j_call: TRBJ2-7
cdr3_aa: CASSVWSYEQYF
cdr3_nt: TGTGCCAGCAGCGTCTGGAGCTACGAGCAGTACTTC

v_call: TRBV14
clone_size: -
d_call: -
j_call: TRBJ2-7
cdr3_aa: CASSPTRSSYEQYF
cdr3_nt: TGTGCCAGCAGCCCTACTCGGAGCTCCTACGAGCAGTACTTC

v_call: TRBV19
clone_size: few
d_call: -
j_call: TRBJ2-2
cdr3_aa: CASSTIPGAGNTGELFF
cdr3_nt: TGTGCCAGTAGTACCATCCCAGGGGCCGGGAACACCGGGGAGCTGTTTTTT

v_call: TRBV6-5
clone_size: -
d_call: -
j_call: TRBJ2-7
cdr3_aa: CASTQGWGVDEQYF
cdr3_nt: TGTGCCAGCACCCAAGGGTGGGGGGTGGACGAGCAGTACTTC